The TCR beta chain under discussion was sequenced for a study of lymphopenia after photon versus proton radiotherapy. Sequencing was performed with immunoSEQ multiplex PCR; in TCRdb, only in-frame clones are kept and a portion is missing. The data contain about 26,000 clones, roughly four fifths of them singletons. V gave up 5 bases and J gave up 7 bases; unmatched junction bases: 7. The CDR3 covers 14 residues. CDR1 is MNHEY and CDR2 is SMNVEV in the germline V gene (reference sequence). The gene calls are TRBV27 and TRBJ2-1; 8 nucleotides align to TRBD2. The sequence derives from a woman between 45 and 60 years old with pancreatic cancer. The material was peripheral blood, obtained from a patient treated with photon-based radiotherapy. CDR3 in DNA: TGTGCCAGCAGTCCCCGTGTAGCGGGAAATGAGCAGTTCTTC. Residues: CASSPRVAGNEQFF.